These 24 T cell receptor beta chains came from one sample sequenced in a study of T cell responses to AZD1222 COVID-19 vaccine. Clones were sequenced by immunoSEQ multiplex PCR, and TCRdb holds only the in-frame ones, with some missing. This table has over 40,000 clones, 83% appearing once. This specimen consisted of peripheral blood, obtained on day 0 of AZD1222 vaccination. The receptors stem from an adult in good health.

In this sample, this clone turned up once. The V and J genes are TRBV18 and TRBJ2-3; tentatively, D is TRBD2 (7 bases). Trimming removed 4 bases from V and 2 bases from J, with 10 bases in between. This CDR3 has 14 residues. The germline V gene has CDR1 KGHSH and CDR2 LQKENI. CDR3 sequence: CASSLGGPTDTQYF. In DNA form, the CDR3 reads TGTGCCAGCTCACTCGGGGGGCCCACAGATACGCAGTATTTT.

The chain links TRBV19 to TRBJ2-1, with 8 bases fitting TRBD2. The CDR3 spans 15 residues. V lost 6 bases, J lost 5 bases, and 9 bases stayed unmatched. Germline CDR1 is LNHDA and CDR2 is SQIVND (reference sequence). The CDR3 loop reads CASREGGRRDNEQFF. The CDR3 nucleotides read TGTGCCAGTAGGGAAGGCGGGAGGCGAGACAATGAGCAGTTCTTC. The whole variable domain, remainder taken from reference TRBV19 and TRBJ2-1, is DGGITQSPKYLFRKEGQNVTLSCEQNLNHDAMYWYRQDPGQGLRLIYYSQIVNDFQKGDIAEGYSVSREKKESFPLTVTSAQKNPTAFYLCASREGGRRDNEQFFGPGTRLTVL.

The V and J genes are TRBV5-8 and TRBJ2-7; no clear D. CDR1 is SGHTS, CDR2 YDEGEE, per germline. With 7 bases removed from V and 2 bases from J, the gap between germline ends came to 13 bases. The CDR3 is 13 amino acids. CDR3 nucleotides: TGTGCCAGCCTCGAGAGGACCACCTACGAGCAGTACTTC. Protein sequence: CASLERTTYEQYF.

This clone was detected a few times. The J gene is TRBJ2-2, the V gene TRBV28; D may correspond to TRBD1 or TRBD2 (7 bases each). Trimming shortened V by 6 bases and J by 4 bases, and 12 bases separated the two germline ends. The germline gives CDR1 MDHEN, CDR2 SYDVKM. The CDR3 runs 14 residues. The CDR3 loop is CASSSRGGTGELFF. DNA of the CDR3: TGTGCCAGCAGCTCCAGGGGGGGCACCGGGGAGCTGTTTTTT.

Here the CDR3 DNA reads TGCGCCAGCAGATGGATTAGCGGGACAGATACGCAGTATTTT. Translating gives CASRWISGTDTQYF. The J gene is TRBJ2-3, the V gene TRBV5-1; 7 nucleotides match TRBD2. CDR1 and CDR2 (germline): SGHRS, YFSETQ. V shed 5 bases and J 3 bases; nucleotides not matched to a gene: 6. CDR3 length: 14 residues. Combining the CDR3 with reference TRBV5-1 and TRBJ2-3 gives the whole variable domain KAGVTQTPRYLIKTRGQQVTLSCSPISGHRSVSWYQQTPGQGLQFLFEYFSETQRNKGNFPGRFSGRQFSNSRSEMNVSTLELGDSALYLCASRWISGTDTQYFGPGTRLTVL.

This chain joins TRBV6-5 and TRBJ2-5; the D call may be TRBD1 or TRBD2 (6 bases each). Germline CDR1 is MNHEY and CDR2 is SVGAGI. The CDR3 is 12 amino acids. The V and J ends lost 9 bases and 2 bases respectively, with 10 bases between them. The CDR3 nucleotides are TGTGCCAGTCGGGGGCCGCAAGAGACCCAGTACTTC. Its protein is CASRGPQETQYF.

The gene calls are TRBV19 and TRBJ2-1; a possible D gene is TRBD2 (7 bases). CDR1 and CDR2 (germline): LNHDA, SQIVND (reference sequence). V was pared by 3 bases and J by 0 bases, with 12 bases between. The CDR3 totals 16 residues. The CDR3 here is CASSIEAGASYNEQFF. The CDR3 region has the DNA TGTGCCAGTAGTATTGAGGCGGGGGCCTCCTACAATGAGCAGTTCTTC.

This clone was seen a handful of times. The V gene is TRBV5-4, the J gene TRBJ2-1; a possible D gene is TRBD1 (6 bases). The CDR3 sequence is 15 residues long. In germline, CDR1 is SGHNT, CDR2 YYREEE (reference sequence). V gave up 3 bases and J gave up 6 bases, with 16 bases separating them. The CDR3 region is CASSWHRDNGNEQFF. For the CDR3, the DNA is TGTGCCAGCAGCTGGCACCGGGACAATGGCAATGAGCAGTTCTTC.

The CDR3 protein is CASSLEVIDTQYF. CDR3 sequence (DNA): TGTGCCAGCAGCTTAGAAGTGATTGATACGCAGTATTTT. This chain uses TRBV7-2 with TRBJ2-3; no clear D. The germline V gene encodes CDR1 SGHTA and CDR2 FQGNSA. Trimming pared 1 base from V and 6 bases from J, leaving 8 bases between. This CDR3 has 13 residues. The whole variable domain, remainder taken from reference TRBV7-2 and TRBJ2-3, is GAGVSQSPSNKVTEKGKDVELRCDPISGHTALYWYRQSLGQGLEFLIYFQGNSAPDKSGLPSDRFSAERTGGSVSTLTIQRTQQEDSAVYLCASSLEVIDTQYFGPGTRLTVL.

V and J are TRBV20-1 and TRBJ2-1; D possibly corresponds to TRBD1 (5 bases). Trimming shortened V by 3 bases and J by 10 bases, and 10 bases separated the two germline ends. CDR1 is DFQATT, CDR2 SNEGSKA, per germline (reference sequence). The CDR3 is made up of 11 amino acids. The chain's CDR3 is CSASQGGEQFF. CDR3 bases: TGCAGTGCTAGTCAGGGCGGCGAGCAGTTCTTC.

V usage is TRBV2 and J usage is TRBJ1-3; D possibly corresponds to TRBD1 (5 bases). Germline CDR1 and CDR2: SNHLY and FYNNEI. This CDR3 has 16 amino acids. The V gene lost 5 bases and the J gene lost 0 bases, with 14 bases spanning the gap. The CDR3 nucleotides read TGTGCCAGCAGTCCGTTCTCGGGGACCTCTGGAAACACCATATATTTT. This encodes CASSPFSGTSGNTIYF.

CDR3 DNA: TGTGCCAGCAGCGTAGATTGGGACGGAGTTGGTGAGCAGTTCTTC. It yields the protein CASSVDWDGVGEQFF. The chain combines TRBV9 with TRBJ2-1, with D perhaps assigned TRBD1 or TRBD2 (5 bases each). CDR1 and CDR2 from the germline V gene are SGDLS and YYNGEE. The CDR3 consists of 15 residues. V lost 0 bases and J lost 9, with 16 bases in between.

The gene calls are TRBV15 and TRBJ2-2, with D hard to call. V was cut by 1 base and J by 5 bases, with 11 bases left in between. This CDR3 is built from 15 residues. Germline CDR1 LNHNV, CDR2 YYDKDF (reference sequence). The CDR3 here is CATSRATDYTGELFF. CDR3 sequence (DNA): TGTGCCACCAGCAGAGCCACAGATTATACCGGGGAGCTGTTTTTT.

V is TRBV4-1 and J is TRBJ1-6; 7 bases agree with TRBD1. The length of the CDR3 is 15 residues. Germline CDR1 and CDR2: MGHRA and YSYEKL. V shed 4 bases and J 6 bases; nucleotides not matched to a gene: 6. This chain's CDR3 is CASSPRQGPNSPLHF. CDR3 bases: TGCGCCAGCAGCCCCCGACAGGGCCCTAATTCACCCCTCCACTTT.

The chain uses TRBV12-3 or TRBV12-4 and TRBJ1-1; no firm D call. Trimming took off 6 bases at V and 0 bases at J, with 8 bases between the two ends. The CDR3 runs to 13 residues. CDR3 bases: TGTGCCAGCAGCCGTACGTTGAACACTGAAGCTTTCTTT. Its translation is CASSRTLNTEAFF.

J is TRBJ1-1 and V is TRBV9, with 9 bases fitting TRBD1. J gave up 1 base and V 3 bases, and 7 bases lay outside the gene matches. The CDR3 covers 16 residues. Germline CDR1 is SGDLS and CDR2 is YYNGEE. CDR3 coding DNA: TGTGCCAGCAGCGCTGGATCGGGACAGGGGAACACTGAAGCTTTCTTT. Encoded protein: CASSAGSGQGNTEAFF.

The rearrangement uses TRBV19 and TRBJ1-1, with 8 nucleotides matching TRBD1. J was trimmed by 4 bases and V by 3 bases; bases with no gene match: 7. Germline assignment: CDR1 LNHDA and CDR2 SQIVND (reference sequence). The CDR3 is 15 amino acids. For the CDR3, the DNA is TGTGCCAGTAGTATCCAAAGCCAGGGGGCCACTGAAGCTTTCTTT. Translation gives CASSIQSQGATEAFF.

The chain carries TRBV27 and TRBJ2-3; D gene uncertain. The CDR3 runs to 15 residues. The germline V and J ends were trimmed by 3 bases and 2 bases, with 12 bases remaining between them. CDR1 is MNHEY, CDR2 SMNVEV, per germline (reference sequence). The CDR3 here is CASSLYFPPTDTQYF. The CDR3 nucleotides read TGTGCCAGCAGTTTGTACTTTCCCCCCACAGATACGCAGTATTTT.

Here the CDR3 reads CASSYRFQETQYF. DNA of the CDR3: TGTGCCAGCAGCTACAGGTTTCAAGAGACCCAGTACTTC. The chain joins TRBV7-8 to TRBJ2-5; TRBD1 is a possible D gene (5 bases). The V end was cut by 4 bases, the J end by 2 bases, with 8 bases between. Germline CDR1 SGHVS, CDR2 FQNEAQ. The length of the CDR3 is 13 residues.

The chain recombines TRBV7-3 with TRBJ2-1, with 7 bases that match TRBD2. Trimming removed 5 bases from V and 8 bases from J; junction bases left unmatched: 6. Germline V lookup: CDR1 SGHTA, CDR2 FQGTGA. The CDR3 totals 13 residues. This CDR3 is CASSQRGGDEQFF. CDR3 in DNA: TGTGCCAGCAGCCAGCGGGGAGGGGATGAGCAGTTCTTC.

This chain uses TRBV7-2 with TRBJ2-2; TRBD2 matches 10 bases. V gave up 2 bases and J gave up 2 bases; unmatched junction bases: 5. CDR1 and CDR2 (germline): SGHTA, FQGNSA. The CDR3 loop spans 17 amino acids. CDR3 coding DNA: TGTGCCAGCAGCTTACCCAGGACTAGCGGTAACACCGGGGAGCTGTTTTTT. It translates to CASSLPRTSGNTGELFF.

CDR3 amino acids: CASSQGDRGLQETQYF. Written as DNA, the CDR3 is TGCGCCAGCAGTCAGGGGGACAGGGGTTTACAAGAGACCCAGTACTTC. The rearrangement links TRBV23-1 to TRBJ2-5, with TRBD1 matching over 10 bases. TRBV23-1 is identified as an open reading frame with a role that is uncertain. Trimming at V came to 3 bases and at J to 2 bases, leaving 6 bases not matched to a gene. There are 16 residues in the CDR3.

The gene calls are TRBV19 and TRBJ2-2, with 9 nucleotides matching TRBD1. The junction had 7 bases not matched to a gene; V was cut back by 3 bases and J by 2 bases. The CDR3 is 17 amino acids. Germline V gene lookup returns CDR1 LNHDA and CDR2 SQIVND (reference sequence). CDR3 in amino acids: CASSIRGQGSNTGELFF. In DNA, the CDR3 is TGTGCCAGTAGTATCCGAGGACAGGGGTCAAACACCGGGGAGCTGTTTTTT. The full variable domain, in which reference TRBV19 and TRBJ2-2 provide the parts outside the CDR3, is DGGITQSPKYLFRKEGQNVTLSCEQNLNHDAMYWYRQDPGQGLRLIYYSQIVNDFQKGDIAEGYSVSREKKESFPLTVTSAQKNPTAFYLCASSIRGQGSNTGELFFGEGSRLTVL.

This chain connects TRBV27 to TRBJ1-2; possibly TRBD1 for D (5 bases). The CDR3 contains 15 residues. Per germline, CDR1 MNHEY and CDR2 SMNVEV (reference sequence). V lost 5 bases and J lost 8, with 21 bases in between. The CDR3 sequence: CASSPRSGGSEGYTF. The CDR3 DNA sequence: TGTGCCAGCAGTCCAAGGAGCGGGGGGTCGGAAGGCTACACCTTC.